A selection of T cell receptor beta chains follows, all from one sample in a study of OX40 agonist ivuxolimab in advanced cancers. Libraries were prepared by immunoSEQ multiplex PCR; TCRdb keeps only in-frame clonotypes and omits some of them. Here the sample spans tens of thousands of clones, about 93% being singletons. Material: CD4+ or CD8+ T cells sorted from blood, obtained in a trial of the OX40 agonist ivuxolimab. The receptors stem from an adult with an advanced solid tumor such as melanoma, head and neck, liver or kidney cancer. The CDR3 runs from the conserved cysteine through the conserved F or W. The D gene is left open where the match is weak. A row's size may be missing; if present it is once, few, many or a size class.

clone_size: .
j_call: TRBJ1-2
d_call: .
v_call: TRBV30
cdr3_nt: TGTGCCTGGAGTGTAGGGGGGGCTTTTAACTATGGCTACACCTTC
cdr3_aa: CAWSVGGAFNYGYTF

clone_size: .
j_call: TRBJ2-7
d_call: TRBD1
v_call: TRBV29-1
cdr3_nt: TGCAGCGTTGTGGACAGGACCTACGAGCAGTACTTC
cdr3_aa: CSVVDRTYEQYF

clone_size: .
j_call: TRBJ1-2
d_call: TRBD1
v_call: TRBV27
cdr3_nt: TGTGCCAGCAGTTTATTGTTGACAGGGGGTCTCTATGGCTACACCTTC
cdr3_aa: CASSLLLTGGLYGYTF

clone_size: once
j_call: TRBJ1-5
d_call: .
v_call: TRBV10-1
cdr3_nt: TGCGCCAGCAGTACTAACAGGTGGCTAAAGGTGGGCAATCAGCCCCAGCATTTT
cdr3_aa: CASSTNRWLKVGNQPQHF

clone_size: .
j_call: TRBJ1-1
d_call: .
v_call: TRBV15
cdr3_nt: TGTGCCACCAGCAGGAAGGAGAACACTGAAGCTTTCTTT
cdr3_aa: CATSRKENTEAFF

clone_size: .
j_call: TRBJ2-7
d_call: .
v_call: TRBV29-1
cdr3_nt: TGCAGCGTTGAATCCCGGTATCGGGAGCAGTACTTC
cdr3_aa: CSVESRYREQYF

clone_size: .
j_call: TRBJ2-1
d_call: TRBD2
v_call: TRBV9
cdr3_nt: TGTGCCAGCAGCGTCCCCCGTGCGGGAGGGCCAAATGAGCAGTTCTTC
cdr3_aa: CASSVPRAGGPNEQFF

clone_size: .
j_call: TRBJ1-5
d_call: .
v_call: TRBV19
cdr3_nt: TGTGCCAGTAGTATAGGGGGTGAAGTGGTGAATCAGCCCCAGCATTTT
cdr3_aa: CASSIGGEVVNQPQHF

clone_size: .
j_call: TRBJ2-1
d_call: .
v_call: TRBV7-8
cdr3_nt: TGTGCCAGCAGCTTAGACAGGCTGAGGGACAACAATGAGCAGTTCTTC
cdr3_aa: CASSLDRLRDNNEQFF

clone_size: .
j_call: TRBJ1-2
d_call: .
v_call: TRBV18
cdr3_nt: TGTGCCAGCTCACAAGGCCGGGGCGGCTACACCTTC
cdr3_aa: CASSQGRGGYTF

clone_size: .
j_call: TRBJ2-1
d_call: TRBD2
v_call: TRBV9
cdr3_nt: TGTGCCAGCAGCGTAGTTATAGCGGGAGGTTTTAGCGGTGAGCAGTTCTTC
cdr3_aa: CASSVVIAGGFSGEQFF

clone_size: .
j_call: TRBJ2-7
d_call: .
v_call: TRBV4-3
cdr3_nt: TGCGCCAGCAGTCCGGGACACCAGATTTCCTACGAGCAGTACTTC
cdr3_aa: CASSPGHQISYEQYF

clone_size: .
j_call: TRBJ2-1
d_call: .
v_call: TRBV20-1
cdr3_nt: TGCAGTGCAAACATTGACAATGAGCAGTTCTTC
cdr3_aa: CSANIDNEQFF

clone_size: once
j_call: TRBJ2-6
d_call: TRBD1
v_call: TRBV10-3
cdr3_nt: TGTGCCATCAGTACAGGGGCTGGGGCCAACGTCCTGACTTTC
cdr3_aa: CAISTGAGANVLTF

clone_size: .
j_call: TRBJ1-2
d_call: .
v_call: TRBV7-9
cdr3_nt: TGTGCCAGCAGCCCCGTGGGGAGAAACTATGGCTACACCTTC
cdr3_aa: CASSPVGRNYGYTF

clone_size: .
j_call: TRBJ2-2
d_call: .
v_call: TRBV18
cdr3_nt: TGTGCCAGCTCACGTTCCGGCGCAGGGAACGGGGAGCTGTTTTTT
cdr3_aa: CASSRSGAGNGELFF

clone_size: .
j_call: TRBJ1-6
d_call: .
v_call: TRBV7-6
cdr3_nt: TGTGCCAGCAGCCGCAACGGGGATTCACCCCTCCACTTT
cdr3_aa: CASSRNGDSPLHF

clone_size: .
j_call: TRBJ2-2
d_call: TRBD1
v_call: TRBV15
cdr3_nt: TGTGCCACCAGCGCTCGGACAGGGGGGTTAGGGGAGCTGTTTTTT
cdr3_aa: CATSARTGGLGELFF

clone_size: .
j_call: TRBJ1-3
d_call: .
v_call: TRBV11-2
cdr3_nt: TGTGCCAGCAGCTTAGTGGCAGTCTCTGGAAACACCATATATTTT
cdr3_aa: CASSLVAVSGNTIYF

clone_size: .
j_call: TRBJ2-7
d_call: .
v_call: TRBV5-6
cdr3_nt: TGTGCCAGCAGCTTTACCGACGAGCAGTACTTC
cdr3_aa: CASSFTDEQYF

clone_size: .
j_call: TRBJ1-4
d_call: TRBD1
v_call: TRBV4-3
cdr3_nt: TGCGCCAGCAGCCAAGATTCAGGGGGAAAGGCTAATGAAAAACTGTTTTTT
cdr3_aa: CASSQDSGGKANEKLFF

clone_size: once
j_call: TRBJ2-3
d_call: .
v_call: TRBV30
cdr3_nt: TGTGCCTGGAGGGCTAGCCCAGATACGCAGTATTTT
cdr3_aa: CAWRASPDTQYF

clone_size: .
j_call: TRBJ1-4
d_call: .
v_call: TRBV4-1
cdr3_nt: TGCGCCAGCAGCATTGACGCGTACAATGAAAAACTGTTTTTT
cdr3_aa: CASSIDAYNEKLFF

clone_size: once
j_call: TRBJ2-7
d_call: .
v_call: TRBV19
cdr3_nt: TGTGCCAGTAGTCCTCCCCGGGGGTACTACGAGCAGTACTTC
cdr3_aa: CASSPPRGYYEQYF

clone_size: .
j_call: TRBJ2-7
d_call: .
v_call: TRBV7-3
cdr3_nt: TGTGCCAGCAGTCTTGACGGAAACGCGCAGTACTTC
cdr3_aa: CASSLDGNAQYF

clone_size: .
j_call: TRBJ2-7
d_call: TRBD1
v_call: TRBV27
cdr3_nt: TGTGCCAGCAGTTTATACAGGGGCCACGAGCAGTACTTC
cdr3_aa: CASSLYRGHEQYF

clone_size: .
j_call: TRBJ1-3
d_call: TRBD1
v_call: TRBV25-1
cdr3_nt: TGTGCCACCTGGACAGGTCTCTCTGGAAACACCATATATTTT
cdr3_aa: CATWTGLSGNTIYF

clone_size: .
j_call: TRBJ1-2
d_call: .
v_call: TRBV4-3
cdr3_nt: TGCGCCAGCAGCCAAGTTGCCAGGACGGACTATGGCTACACCTTC
cdr3_aa: CASSQVARTDYGYTF

clone_size: .
j_call: TRBJ1-1
d_call: .
v_call: TRBV5-6
cdr3_nt: TGTGCCAGCAGCCCTCGGGCTAGCCGAGCTTTCTTT
cdr3_aa: CASSPRASRAFF

clone_size: .
j_call: TRBJ2-1
d_call: TRBD2
v_call: TRBV9
cdr3_nt: TGTGCCAGCAGCGGGGGACTAGCGTACAATGAGCAGTTCTTC
cdr3_aa: CASSGGLAYNEQFF

clone_size: .
j_call: TRBJ2-3
d_call: .
v_call: TRBV6-5
cdr3_nt: TGTGCCAGCAGTCCACGGACCGGGCCAAATACGCAGTATTTT
cdr3_aa: CASSPRTGPNTQYF

clone_size: .
j_call: TRBJ2-7
d_call: TRBD2
v_call: TRBV6-5
cdr3_nt: TGTGCCAGCAGTTACGCGGGACTAGGGTACGAGCAGTACTTC
cdr3_aa: CASSYAGLGYEQYF

clone_size: once
j_call: TRBJ2-3
d_call: .
v_call: TRBV13
cdr3_nt: TGTGCCAGCAGCTTAGAAGGGGTTCCAGATACGCAGTATTTT
cdr3_aa: CASSLEGVPDTQYF

clone_size: .
j_call: TRBJ2-3
d_call: .
v_call: TRBV7-6
cdr3_nt: TGTGCCAGCAGCTTAGGTCCAGCAGATACGCAGTATTTT
cdr3_aa: CASSLGPADTQYF

clone_size: .
j_call: TRBJ2-7
d_call: .
v_call: TRBV5-1
cdr3_nt: TGCGCCAGCACCCCCGGGGCTAGGGTATTTCGGGACTCCTACGAGCAGTACTTC
cdr3_aa: CASTPGARVFRDSYEQYF

clone_size: .
j_call: TRBJ1-2
d_call: .
v_call: TRBV9
cdr3_nt: TGTGCCAGCAGCGTAGCGTCACAGCTAGGTGGCTACACCTTC
cdr3_aa: CASSVASQLGGYTF

clone_size: .
j_call: TRBJ1-1
d_call: .
v_call: TRBV5-1
cdr3_nt: TGCGCCAGTCGAGGGGACACTGAAGCTTTCTTT
cdr3_aa: CASRGDTEAFF